The 4 T cell receptor beta chains in this list originate from one sample, sequenced in a study of cytotoxic CD8 clonotypes in ibrutinib-treated CLL. Clones were read by immunoSEQ multiplex PCR, and TCRdb kept only the in-frame ones, dropping some. The table includes roughly 250,000 clones, under 80% detected once. The sequenced sample was PBMCs, obtained after 24 months of ibrutinib treatment. All receptors derive from a human donor with chronic lymphocytic leukemia.

V gene TRBV7-3 combines with J gene TRBJ2-2; either TRBD1 or TRBD2 may supply D (7 bases each). CDR3 length equals 16 residues. The germline gives CDR1 SGHTA, CDR2 FQGTGA. V lost 4 bases and J 6 bases, leaving 18 bases between the germline ends. CDR3 in DNA: TGTGCCAGCAGCTGGCGACAGGGAGGGAGTCCCGGGGAGCTGTTTTTT. Amino acid sequence: CASSWRQGGSPGELFF.

The chain combines TRBV7-2 with TRBJ2-1; D unclear. From germline, CDR1 is SGHTA and CDR2 FQGNSA. The CDR3 contains 14 residues. V was clipped by 3 bases and J by 3 bases, with 9 bases between them. The DNA of the CDR3 is TGTGCCAGCAGCTTGAGCGCCGGCTACAATGAGCAGTTCTTC. The encoded protein is CASSLSAGYNEQFF.

This clone appeared once. This rearrangement joins TRBV4-3 to TRBJ2-1; either TRBD1 or TRBD2 may fit D (6 bases each). Trimming left V 1 base short and J 3 bases short, with 13 bases between. Germline CDR1 reads LGHNA; CDR2 reads YSLEER. The length of the CDR3 is 16 residues. Here the CDR3 reads CASSQAGRGGYNEQFF. In DNA form, the CDR3 reads TGCGCCAGCAGCCAAGCGGGCAGGGGAGGCTACAATGAGCAGTTCTTC.

J is TRBJ1-4 and V is TRBV2; unclear D gene. From germline, CDR1 is SNHLY and CDR2 FYNNEI. The CDR3 spans 13 residues. Trimming shortened V by 4 bases and J by 5 bases, and 8 bases separated the two germline ends. The CDR3 region has the DNA TGTGCCAGCAGTGGAGGACGGAATGAAAAACTGTTTTTT. This codes for CASSGGRNEKLFF.